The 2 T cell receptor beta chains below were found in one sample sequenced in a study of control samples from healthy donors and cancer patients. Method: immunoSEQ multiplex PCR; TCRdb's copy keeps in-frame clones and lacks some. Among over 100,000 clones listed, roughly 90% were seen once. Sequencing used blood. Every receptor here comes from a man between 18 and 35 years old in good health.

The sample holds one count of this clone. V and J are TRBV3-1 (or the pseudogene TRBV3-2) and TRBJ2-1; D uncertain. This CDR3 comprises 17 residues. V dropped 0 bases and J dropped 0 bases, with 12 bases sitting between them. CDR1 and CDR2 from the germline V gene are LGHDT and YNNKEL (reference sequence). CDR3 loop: CASSQDGAFISYNEQFF. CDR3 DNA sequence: TGTGCCAGCAGCCAAGATGGTGCGTTTATCTCCTACAATGAGCAGTTCTTC.

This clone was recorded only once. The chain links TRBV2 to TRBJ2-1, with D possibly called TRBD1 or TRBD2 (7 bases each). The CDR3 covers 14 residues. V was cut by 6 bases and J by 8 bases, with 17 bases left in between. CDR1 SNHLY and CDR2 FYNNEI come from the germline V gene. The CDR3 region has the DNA TGTGCCAGCAGGTGGGAGGGGGCCTTGGATGAGCAGTTCTTC. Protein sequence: CASRWEGALDEQFF.